One and the same sample provided the 7 T cell receptor beta chains below, sequenced in a study of CD8+CD57+ T cells in acquired aplastic anemia. Patients chosen for sequencing had CD8+CD57+ cells that had expanded, as shown by flow cytometry. Investigators profiled TCR beta VDJ and CDR3 from genomic DNA template. MiXCR, applied by TCRdb to the reads, yields one record per CDR3 protein. This table holds around 430,000 distinct CDR3 sequences, 25% to 40% found once. Sequencing input: sorted CD4+, CD8+, or CD8+CD57+ T cells (not recorded which) from PBMCs. The receptors here all came from a human donor with aplastic anemia.

This clonotype occurred many times. The gene calls are TRBV5-1 and TRBJ1-5; 7 positions agree with TRBD1. V lost 0 bases and J lost 0; bases outside the gene matches: 0. Germline CDR1 and CDR2: SGHRS and YFSETQ. This CDR3 is 15 amino acids long. In nucleotides, the CDR3 is TGCGCCAGCAGCTTGGAGGGGGCTAGCAATCAGCCCCAGCATTTT. Translated: CASSLEGASNQPQHF.

This sequence joins TRBV24-1 and TRBJ2-1; TRBD2 matches 8 bases. Germline CDR1 KGHDR, CDR2 SFDVKD. CDR3 length: 14 residues. The J segment lost 5 bases and the V segment lost 11 bases, leaving 10 bases of the junction unmatched. The CDR3, as DNA: TGTGCCAGCCCCAGACGGGAGGGGGACAATGAGCAGTTCTTC. Amino acid sequence: CASPRREGDNEQFF.

This sequence joins TRBV15 and TRBJ1-5; no firm D call. The CDR3 length is 14 residues. V dropped 6 bases and J dropped 2 bases, with 11 bases sitting between them. CDR1 LNHNV and CDR2 YYDKDF come from the germline V gene (reference sequence). The CDR3 reads CATRTTEGNQPQHF. In DNA form, the CDR3 reads TGTGCCACCAGAACTACAGAGGGCAATCAGCCCCAGCATTTT.

This clonotype was detected ten times or more. This chain joins TRBV15 and TRBJ2-1; 7 bases are a match to TRBD2. Germline CDR1 is LNHNV and CDR2 is YYDKDF (reference sequence). This CDR3 has 15 residues. J lost 6 bases, V lost 2 bases, and 7 bases had no gene match. The chain's CDR3 is CATSRSGGSSNEQFF. The DNA for the CDR3 is TGTGCCACCAGCAGATCTGGCGGGAGTTCCAATGAGCAGTTCTTC.

The chain uses TRBV29-1 and TRBJ1-1; TRBD1 agrees at 7 bases. This CDR3 is built from 12 residues. Germline assignment: CDR1 SQVTM and CDR2 ANQGSEA. The CDR3 loop is CRADRANTEAFF. The CDR3 bases are TGCAGAGCAGACAGGGCGAACACTGAAGCTTTCTTT.

This clonotype was recorded once. This may be a read error: a much more frequent sequence differs by one nucleotide. The V call is TRBV11-3, the J call TRBJ1-5, with a possible D match to TRBD1 (6 bases). CDR1 SGHNT and CDR2 YENEEA come from the germline V gene. The CDR3 spans 14 residues. Trimming took off 4 bases at V and 7 bases at J, with 14 bases between the two ends. CDR3 nucleotide sequence: TGTGCCAGCAGCTCCCATGGGAGGGGGCAGCCCCAGCATTTT. Its protein is CASSSHGRGQPQHF. Drawing the rest from reference TRBV11-3 and TRBJ1-5, the complete variable domain is EAGVVQSPRYKIIEKKQPVAFWCNPISGHNTLYWYLQNLGQGPELLIRYENEEAVDDSQLPKDRFSAERLKGVDSTLKIQPAELGDSAVYLCASSSHGRGQPQHFGDGTRLSIL.

DNA for the CDR3: TGTGCCATCAGTGACAGGGATAAAACCTCTGGAAACACCTTC. Translating it yields CAISDRDKTSGNTF. V is TRBV10-3 and J is TRBJ1-2; weak D call: TRBD1 (5 bases). The germline V gene encodes CDR1 ENHRY and CDR2 SYGVKD. Trimming removed 3 bases from V and 12 bases from J, with 20 bases in between. The CDR3 is made up of 14 amino acids.